This paragraph covers one T cell receptor (beta chain) sequence. This record comes from a study of CD8 T cells in Susac syndrome. Germline lookup yields CDR1 MDHEN and CDR2 SYDVKM. Between the trimmed V and J ends, which lost 5 bases and 1 base, there was a span of 9 bases. The CDR3 loop spans 13 amino acids. Random hexamers were used to reverse transcribe an amount of roughly 0.5 to 1 ug RNA. One entry per CDR3 protein results from TCRdb running MiXCR on the immunoSEQ multiplex PCR reads. The table lists 350,000 to 550,000 distinct CDR3 sequences, 75% to 90% of them singletons. This sequence joins TRBV28 and TRBJ2-7, with a possible D match to TRBD2 (6 bases). The TCR was taken from a human donor with multiple sclerosis. Sequencing used CD8+ T cells from PBMCs. DNA of the CDR3: TGTGCCAGCAGTCGCGGGATTTCCTACGAGCAGTACTTC. It codes for CASSRGISYEQYF.